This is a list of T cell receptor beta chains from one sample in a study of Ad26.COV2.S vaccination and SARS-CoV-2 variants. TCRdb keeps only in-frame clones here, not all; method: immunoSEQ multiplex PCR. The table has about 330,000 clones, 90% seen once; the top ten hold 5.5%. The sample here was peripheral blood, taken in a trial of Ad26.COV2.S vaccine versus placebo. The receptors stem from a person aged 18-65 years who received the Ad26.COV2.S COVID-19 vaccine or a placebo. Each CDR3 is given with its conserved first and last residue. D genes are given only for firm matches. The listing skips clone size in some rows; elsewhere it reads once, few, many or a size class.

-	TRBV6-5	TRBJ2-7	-	CASSPPGSRSYEQYF	TGTGCCAGCAGTCCCCCAGGGTCGCGCTCCTACGAGCAGTACTTC
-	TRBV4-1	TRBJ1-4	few	CASTHVGHLEKLFF	TGCGCCAGCACCCACGTGGGACATTTGGAAAAACTGTTTTTT
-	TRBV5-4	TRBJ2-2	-	CASSLLGIGTGELFF	TGTGCCAGCAGCTTGTTAGGTATAGGGACCGGGGAGCTGTTTTTT
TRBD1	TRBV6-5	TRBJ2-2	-	CASSYGTGFTGELFF	TGTGCCAGCAGTTACGGGACAGGGTTCACCGGGGAGCTGTTTTTT
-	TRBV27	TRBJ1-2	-	CASREPFYGYTF	TGTGCCAGCAGAGAACCTTTCTATGGCTACACCTTC
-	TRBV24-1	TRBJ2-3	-	CATSDSWATDTQYF	TGTGCCACCAGTGATTCGTGGGCAACAGATACGCAGTATTTT
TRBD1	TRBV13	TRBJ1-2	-	CASTARGQGDYGYTF	TGTGCCAGCACCGCCCGCGGACAGGGGGACTATGGCTACACCTTC
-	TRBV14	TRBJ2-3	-	CASSPRRGRTGTDTQYF	TGTGCCAGCAGCCCGCGTCGGGGAAGGACTGGCACAGATACGCAGTATTTT
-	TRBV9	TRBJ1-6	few	CASSVEINSPLHF	TGTGCCAGCAGCGTAGAGATCAATTCACCCCTCCACTTT
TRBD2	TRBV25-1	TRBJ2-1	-	CASRAIAGGRYNEQFF	TGTGCCAGCAGAGCCATAGCGGGGGGCCGTTACAATGAGCAGTTCTTC
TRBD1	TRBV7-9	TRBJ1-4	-	CASSLTRGDRDEKLFF	TGTGCCAGCAGCCTCACGCGGGGCGACAGGGATGAAAAACTGTTTTTT
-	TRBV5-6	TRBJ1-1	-	CASSLYGGNTEAFF	TGTGCCAGCAGCTTATACGGGGGAAACACTGAAGCTTTCTTT
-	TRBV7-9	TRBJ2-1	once	CASSKGPLPPLEQFF	TGTGCCAGCAGCAAGGGACCCCTGCCGCCGTTAGAGCAGTTCTTC
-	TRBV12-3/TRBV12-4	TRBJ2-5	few	CASSWTEGETQYF	TGTGCCAGCAGTTGGACAGAGGGAGAGACCCAGTACTTC
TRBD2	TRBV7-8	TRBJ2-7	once	CASSLEDSGGYEQYF	TGTGCCAGCAGCTTAGAGGATAGCGGGGGCTACGAGCAGTACTTC
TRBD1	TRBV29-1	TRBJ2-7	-	CSVGGTGYEQYF	TGCAGCGTTGGTGGGACAGGCTACGAGCAGTACTTC
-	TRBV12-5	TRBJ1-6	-	CASGFMNSPLHF	TGTGCTAGTGGTTTTATGAATTCACCCCTCCACTTT
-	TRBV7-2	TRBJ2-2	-	CASSHYTGELFF	TGTGCCAGCAGCCACTACACCGGGGAGCTGTTTTTT
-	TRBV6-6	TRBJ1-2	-	CASSLEGLSYGYTF	TGTGCCAGCAGTCTCGAAGGACTGAGCTATGGCTACACCTTC
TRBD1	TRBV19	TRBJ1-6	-	CASSDRVRGNSPLHF	TGTGCCAGTTCCGACAGGGTAAGGGGGAATTCACCCCTCCACTTT
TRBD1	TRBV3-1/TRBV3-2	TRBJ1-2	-	CASSQETLPGTGNYGYTF	TGTGCCAGCAGCCAAGAGACCCTACCCGGGACAGGGAACTATGGCTACACCTTC
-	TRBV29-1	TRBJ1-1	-	CSVEKQGYIADTEAFF	TGCAGCGTTGAAAAACAGGGCTACATTGCGGACACTGAAGCTTTCTTT